This T cell receptor (beta chain) was obtained from a study of OX40 agonist ivuxolimab in advanced cancers. In the study overall: Treatment of patients was with ivuxolimab, an agonistic anti-OX40 (CD134) antibody.

Clones were sequenced by immunoSEQ multiplex PCR, and TCRdb holds only the in-frame ones, with some missing. The table lists 30,000 to 35,000 clones, 70% to 85% of them singletons. Patients with autoimmune history or systemic immunosuppression were excluded. As to this clone: Its antigen is undetermined.

General study points: In the 0.1 to 3.0 mg/kg range, CD4+ and CD8+ blood T cells had expanded clonally by week 6. In CD8+ T cells, expanded clones were on average more numerous than in CD4+.

The CDR3 totals 13 residues. Trimming removed 8 bases from V and 4 bases from J, with 14 bases in between. Germline-derived CDR1 and CDR2 are LNHDA and SQIVND (reference sequence). This sequence joins TRBV19 and TRBJ1-2; perhaps TRBD1 as D (5 bases). The sequence derives from an adult with an advanced solid tumor such as melanoma, head and neck, liver or kidney cancer. This material consisted of CD4+ or CD8+ T cells sorted from blood, taken in a trial of the OX40 agonist ivuxolimab. DNA for the CDR3: TGTGCCAGTGGACAATTCCCCTCCTATGGCTACACCTTC. Amino acid sequence: CASGQFPSYGYTF.